These 4 T cell receptor beta chains came from one sample sequenced in a study of blood T cell repertoires in COVID-19. This table comes from immunoSEQ multiplex PCR, and its TCRdb copy is limited to in-frame clones, with some not included. The sample shows under 300,000 clones, over 80% of them seen only once. The source material was peripheral blood. These receptors were taken from a human donor in a cohort sampled during active COVID-19.

The chain links TRBV6-5 to TRBJ2-5; possible D gene TRBD2, 6 bases. CDR3 length: 13 residues. CDR1 and CDR2 (germline): MNHEY, SVGAGI. V lost 4 bases to trimming and J lost 4 bases, with 10 bases between them. The CDR3: CASSSQEGETQYF. The CDR3 region has the DNA TGTGCCAGCAGTTCACAGGAGGGAGAGACCCAGTACTTC.

The chain links TRBV5-1 to TRBJ2-7; D might be TRBD1 (5 bases). V was cut by 7 bases and J by 1 base, with 6 bases left in between. The CDR3 consists of 11 residues. The germline V gene encodes CDR1 SGHRS and CDR2 YFSETQ. The CDR3 reads CASRTSYEQYF. For the CDR3, the DNA is TGCGCCAGCCGGACATCCTACGAGCAGTACTTC.

In this sample, this clone turned up once. The chain couples TRBV9 to TRBJ2-3, with 7 bases fitting TRBD1. The V gene's germline CDR1 is SGDLS and CDR2 YYNGEE. The V and J ends lost 5 bases and 1 base, in that order; junction bases with no gene match: 7. CDR3 length equals 15 residues. CDR3 loop: CASRATGTGTDTQYF. The CDR3, as DNA: TGTGCCAGCAGAGCTACCGGGACAGGCACAGATACGCAGTATTTT.

The count of this clone is one. The chain has TRBV5-1 and TRBJ2-7; 8 bases are shared with TRBD2. Germline trimming cut 3 bases from V and 7 bases from J; bases unmatched to any gene: 3. CDR1 is SGHRS, CDR2 YFSETQ, per germline. This CDR3 spans 12 amino acids. Here the CDR3 DNA reads TGCGCCAGCAGCTGGCCGGGAGGGGAGCAGTACTTC. Protein sequence: CASSWPGGEQYF.